The T cell receptor (beta chain) under discussion was sequenced for a study of T cell changes during pregnancy in multiple sclerosis. Trimming pared 5 bases from V and 12 bases from J, leaving 16 bases between. Germline loops: CDR1 LNHDA, CDR2 SQIVND (reference sequence). This CDR3 comprises 12 residues. Data came from immunoSEQ multiplex PCR; TCRdb stores just in-frame clones and leaves some out. Here the sample spans around 29,000 clones, more than 90% being singletons. The rearrangement links TRBV19 to TRBJ1-1; D uncertain. The specimen was CD4+ T cells from peripheral blood mononuclear cells, collected in the first trimester of pregnancy. This receptor was identified in a female donor with multiple sclerosis, enrolled in a pregnancy study. In DNA form, the CDR3 reads TGTGCCAGTAGTTCGGGAGGACGGCTTACTTTCTTT. This sequence encodes CASSSGGRLTFF.